Below, 9 T cell receptor beta chains from the same sample are listed, as sequenced in a study of T cells in Graves' hyperthyroidism and ophthalmopathy. RNA transcripts gave rise to amplified TCR beta CDR3 regions. HTBI primers were employed in a first-round RT-PCR of the TCR CDR3. TCRdb called the multiplex PCR reads again in MiXCR, with one record for every CDR3 protein. The table has roughly 350,000 distinct CDR3 sequences, about 14% seen once. The sample comprised blood. These receptors were obtained from a woman between 25 and 40 years old with Graves' ophthalmopathy.

This clonotype was counted at least ten times. The CDR3 loop reads CASGGDSLSGNTIYF. The CDR3 DNA reads as TGTGCCAGCGGGGGGGACAGTCTTTCTGGAAACACCATATATTTT. The V gene is TRBV28, the J gene TRBJ1-3; 7 bases fit TRBD1. CDR3 length equals 15 residues. The trim removed 8 bases at V and 1 base at J, leaving 8 bases unmatched. Germline V gene data show CDR1 as MDHEN and CDR2 as SYDVKM.

CDR3 in DNA: TGTGCCAGCAGCCAAGATGGTCCAGCGGGGGGGGTAAATACGCAGTATTTT. Amino acids: CASSQDGPAGGVNTQYF. This chain joins TRBV4-2 and TRBJ2-3; 10 nucleotides line up with TRBD2. The V and J ends lost 0 bases and 7 bases, in that order; junction bases with no gene match: 10. The CDR3 has 17 residues. Germline CDR1 and CDR2: LGHNA and YNFKEQ.

This clonotype was picked up many times. The chain joins TRBV13 to TRBJ2-7, with 10 bases matching TRBD2. Looked up from germline, CDR1 is PRHDT and CDR2 is FYEKMQ (reference sequence). The CDR3 length is 16 residues. V lost 5 bases, J lost 3 bases, and 10 bases stayed unmatched. The CDR3 protein is CASSAKRLAGDYEQYF. The CDR3 bases are TGTGCCAGCAGCGCCAAAAGACTAGCGGGCGACTACGAGCAGTACTTC. Supplemented by reference TRBV13 and TRBJ2-7, the full variable domain reads AAGVIQSPRHLIKEKRETATLKCYPIPRHDTVYWYQQGPGQDPQFLISFYEKMQSDKGSIPDRFSAQQFSDYHSELNMSSLELGDSALYFCASSAKRLAGDYEQYFGPGTRLTVT.

This clonotype was recorded a few times. The V call is TRBV14, the J call TRBJ1-4, with 9 positions matching TRBD1. This CDR3 contains 15 residues. The V segment lost 5 bases and the J segment 7 bases; nucleotides outside the gene matches: 8. Germline V gene data show CDR1 as SGHDN and CDR2 as FVKESK. The CDR3 loop is CASSTHRGRSEKLFF. The CDR3 region has the DNA TGTGCCAGCAGCACCCACAGGGGGCGCAGTGAAAAACTGTTTTTT.

About this clonotype itself: A much more abundant neighbour one base away suggests this may be a read error. The CDR3 DNA sequence: TGCAGTGCGCGGGACAGGGTCACCGGGGAGCTGTTTTTT. Encoded protein: CSARDRVTGELFF. V gene TRBV20-1 combines with J gene TRBJ2-2; 9 bases map to TRBD1. With V trimmed by 6 bases and J by 4 bases, 3 bases remained unmatched. The CDR3 extends over 13 amino acids. CDR1 DFQATT and CDR2 SNEGSKA come from the germline V gene (reference sequence).

V and J are TRBV7-9 and TRBJ1-5; no clear D gene. The CDR3 has 12 amino acids. The germline gives CDR1 SEHNR, CDR2 FQNEAQ (reference sequence). Deletions cut 5 bases from V and 9 bases from J, with 11 bases between. CDR3 region: CASSTTGLPQHF. The CDR3 DNA follows: TGTGCCAGCAGCACGACCGGGTTGCCCCAGCATTTT.

The chain links TRBV20-1 to TRBJ1-3; TRBD1 might be the D (6 bases). Trimming shortened V by 2 bases and J by 5 bases, and 19 bases separated the two germline ends. The CDR3 has 16 residues. The germline V gene has CDR1 DFQATT and CDR2 SNEGSKA (reference sequence). The CDR3 region has the DNA TGCAGTGCTAGACAACACTCCGGGACATCAAGAAACACCATATATTTT. It specifies CSARQHSGTSRNTIYF.

This sequence joins TRBV7-9 and TRBJ2-3, with TRBD2 identical over 7 bases. The CDR3 has 19 amino acids. Germline CDR1 reads SEHNR; CDR2 reads FQNEAQ (reference sequence). V shed 4 bases and J 0 bases; nucleotides not matched to a gene: 16. The CDR3 loop is CASSSPGTTGGTSTDTQYF. CDR3 DNA: TGTGCCAGCAGCTCTCCCGGGACTACCGGGGGGACCAGCACAGATACGCAGTATTTT.

The sample holds many counts of this clonotype. This rearrangement joins TRBV9 to TRBJ1-5; TRBD1 is a possible D gene (5 bases). CDR1 SGDLS and CDR2 YYNGEE come from the germline V gene. This CDR3 is built from 14 residues. With 7 bases removed from V and 5 bases from J, the gap between germline ends came to 16 bases. CDR3 sequence reads: CASSEDSTYQPQHF. The DNA of the CDR3 is TGTGCCAGCTCAGAAGACAGCACTTATCAGCCCCAGCATTTT.